This TCR beta chain originates from a study of glioma-infiltrating T cells after dendritic cell vaccination. On the study more broadly: Autologous tumor lysate was loaded overnight onto monocyte-derived dendritic cells grown seven days with IL-4 and GM-CSF.

The CDR3 has 12 residues. Germline V gene sequence: CDR1 MNHEY, CDR2 SMNVEV (reference sequence). V shed 8 bases and J shed 7 bases, with 14 bases lying between them. Time point described: after dendritic cell vaccination, including at tumor progression/relapse. The assay was immunoSEQ multiplex PCR, and TCRdb's table has in-frame clones only and misses some. Of more than 85,000 clones listed, around 89% are singletons. This sample comprised blood, obtained after dendritic cell vaccination. The sequence derives from a human donor with glioblastoma. The rearrangement uses TRBV27 and TRBJ1-1; no clear D gene. This CDR3 is CASPPRAGEAFF. The CDR3 DNA reads as TGTGCCAGCCCCCCGCGGGCAGGTGAAGCTTTCTTT.